This record looks at one T cell receptor (beta chain) sequence and its context. The entry originates in a study of blood T cell repertoires in COVID-19. Study-level background: Spain, Italy and the United States supplied samples that represented acute and convalescent COVID-19. The analysed material was cDNA or gDNA that came from T cells, B-cell-depleted T cells, or PBMCs.

Original data processing: Quantification of nucleated cells was approximated via reference gene primer amplification. Clones were sequenced by immunoSEQ multiplex PCR, and TCRdb holds only the in-frame ones, with some missing. That table is the source of V, J and clone size, and D and trimming were worked out from the DNA. The sample contains fewer than 300,000 clones, less than 90% of which appear only once. J was trimmed by 5 bases and V by 4 bases; bases with no gene match: 6. The CDR3 is 14 amino acids. Germline-derived CDR1 and CDR2 are SGHDT and YYEEEE. The Seattle patients joined while their infection was active and were tracked longitudinally afterward.

The sequence came from a woman between 25 and 40 years old with COVID-19, enrolled during active disease. Sequenced: peripheral blood. This sequence joins TRBV5-6 and TRBJ1-2, with TRBD1 matching over 9 bases. CDR3 residues: CASSTGQGSYGYTF. CDR3 nucleotides: TGTGCCAGCAGCACCGGACAGGGGTCTTATGGCTACACCTTC.